A selection of T cell receptor beta chains follows, all from one sample in a study of T cells after posttransplantation cyclophosphamide. Profiling relied on immunoSEQ multiplex PCR, and the TCRdb table lists in-frame clones only, not all of them. In the table there are 50,000 to 60,000 clones, roughly 94% of which are singletons. Specimen: PBMCs. Receptors were obtained from a woman aged 30 to 39 in good health and a related stem cell transplant donor. CDR3s include the opening cysteine and the closing phenylalanine or tryptophan. D genes are given only for firm matches. Not all rows give a size; the values are once, few, many and, for expanded clones, a class.

J: TRBJ1-2; V: TRBV7-9; size: -; D: -; CDR3: CASSLGVSQINYGYTF; DNA: TGTGCCAGCAGCTTAGGTGTTTCGCAGATTAACTATGGCTACACCTTC
J: TRBJ2-6; V: TRBV7-2; size: -; D: -; CDR3: CASSVRGRQPGANVLTF; DNA: TGTGCCAGCAGCGTGCGGGGAAGGCAACCTGGGGCCAACGTCCTGACTTTC
J: TRBJ1-1; V: TRBV6-5; size: once; D: -; CDR3: CASSLGHSTEAFF; DNA: TGTGCCAGCAGTTTGGGACACTCCACTGAAGCTTTCTTT
J: TRBJ2-7; V: TRBV5-1; size: -; D: TRBD2; CDR3: CASSLAGGGYEQYF; DNA: TGCGCCAGCAGCTTGGCCGGGGGGGGCTACGAGCAGTACTTC
J: TRBJ1-5; V: TRBV30; size: -; D: TRBD1; CDR3: CAWTGQGDQPQHF; DNA: TGTGCCTGGACGGGACAGGGAGATCAGCCCCAGCATTTT
J: TRBJ1-3; V: TRBV7-2; size: -; D: TRBD1; CDR3: CASSQGTGVNTIYF; DNA: TGTGCCAGCAGCCAGGGGACAGGGGTAAACACCATATATTTT
J: TRBJ2-3; V: TRBV5-1; size: -; D: TRBD2; CDR3: CASSLPRDYTDTQYF; DNA: TGCGCCAGCAGCCTCCCTCGGGACTACACAGATACGCAGTATTTT
J: TRBJ2-2; V: TRBV7-2; size: -; D: TRBD2; CDR3: CASSLRAGGNTGELFF; DNA: TGTGCCAGCAGCTTAAGAGCGGGGGGGAACACCGGGGAGCTGTTTTTT
J: TRBJ2-7; V: TRBV9; size: -; D: -; CDR3: CASSVSSAGKQYF; DNA: TGTGCCAGCAGCGTAAGCTCGGCGGGCAAGCAGTACTTC
J: TRBJ1-1; V: TRBV6-1; size: -; D: -; CDR3: CASSEIGVNTEAFF; DNA: TGTGCCAGCAGTGAGATAGGGGTGAACACTGAAGCTTTCTTT
J: TRBJ1-2; V: TRBV10-3; size: once; D: TRBD1; CDR3: CAISLDRGSGYTF; DNA: TGTGCCATCAGTTTGGACAGGGGGAGCGGCTACACCTTC
J: TRBJ2-5; V: TRBV19; size: -; D: TRBD2; CDR3: CASSFTSGGQETQYF; DNA: TGTGCCAGTAGTTTTACTAGCGGGGGACAAGAGACCCAGTACTTC
J: TRBJ1-2; V: TRBV6-1; size: -; D: -; CDR3: CASERGGGGYTF; DNA: TGTGCCAGCGAACGAGGGGGGGGCGGCTACACCTTC
J: TRBJ1-4; V: TRBV7-9; size: once; D: -; CDR3: CASSSRGLGEKLFF; DNA: TGTGCCAGCAGCTCCAGGGGTCTGGGCGAAAAACTGTTTTTT
J: TRBJ2-3; V: TRBV11-1; size: -; D: -; CDR3: CASSWGQGRTDTQYF; DNA: TGTGCCAGCAGCTGGGGGCAGGGAAGAACAGATACGCAGTATTTT
J: TRBJ1-1; V: TRBV18; size: -; D: -; CDR3: CASSPTDGDTEAFF; DNA: TGTGCCAGCTCACCAACGGACGGGGACACTGAAGCTTTCTTT
J: TRBJ2-2; V: TRBV4-3; size: -; D: TRBD1; CDR3: CASSPDRATGELFF; DNA: TGCGCCAGCAGCCCGGACAGGGCTACCGGGGAGCTGTTTTTT
J: TRBJ1-2; V: TRBV4-2; size: -; D: TRBD1; CDR3: CASSQVQGTGGKTGLGYTF; DNA: TGTGCCAGCAGCCAAGTACAAGGGACAGGGGGCAAGACGGGACTTGGCTACACCTTC
J: TRBJ1-5; V: TRBV6-5; size: few; D: -; CDR3: CASSYGANQPQHF; DNA: TGTGCCAGCAGTTACGGGGCCAATCAGCCCCAGCATTTT
J: TRBJ1-5; V: TRBV10-3; size: once; D: -; CDR3: CAISEINQPQHF; DNA: TGTGCCATCAGTGAGATAAATCAGCCCCAGCATTTT
J: TRBJ2-2; V: TRBV14; size: -; D: -; CDR3: CASSQYRELFF; DNA: TGTGCCAGCAGCCAATATCGGGAGCTGTTTTTT
J: TRBJ2-2; V: TRBV13; size: -; D: -; CDR3: CASSHLDTGELFF; DNA: TGTGCCAGCAGCCATTTAGACACCGGGGAGCTGTTTTTT
J: TRBJ1-1; V: TRBV12-5; size: -; D: TRBD1; CDR3: CASGLVGGLGLNTEAFF; DNA: TGTGCTAGTGGTTTAGTAGGGGGCTTAGGTCTGAACACTGAAGCTTTCTTT